This T cell receptor beta chain comes out of a study of CD8+ T cells in alopecia areata. Study context: Tofacitinib was taken orally by treated patients, and the dose was 5 to 10 mg twice daily. Study outcomes and limitations: It was less clear whether patients shared TCRs than it was in mice, possibly because of HLA.

This clone was seen more than once but under ten times. Its target is not known. Germline CDR1 and CDR2: GTSNPN and SVGIG (reference sequence). The CDR3 spans 14 residues. V lost 4 bases, J lost 5 bases, and 17 bases lay in between. Extracted RNA was reverse transcribed, and the resulting cDNA served as sequencing template. Generated by immunoSEQ multiplex PCR, the TCRdb table keeps only in-frame clones and is missing some. The profile shows more than 75,000 clones, about 40% of them singletons. It was from alopecia areata patients that lesional scalp punch biopsies and peripheral blood were collected.

This chain connects TRBV30 to TRBJ1-2; D is unresolved. The source material was CD4+ T cells sorted from blood. The receptor comes from a human donor with alopecia areata. As DNA, the CDR3 is TGTGCCTGGACCCCGGACCGGGGTCATTATGGCTACACCTTC. It translates to CAWTPDRGHYGYTF.